These T cell receptor beta chains were read from a single sample in a study of T cells in Graves' hyperthyroidism and ophthalmopathy. TCRdb re-called the multiplex PCR reads with MiXCR, one entry per CDR3 protein. The sample includes approximately 600,000 distinct CDR3 sequences, less than 25% of them seen just once. Input material: blood. The receptors shown here come from a young man with Graves' ophthalmopathy. Both conserved end residues are part of each CDR3. The order of the fields is V gene, J gene, clone size, CDR3 protein. Expanded clones are given a class, and other clones once, few, many or no size at all.

v_gene: TRBV6-1
j_gene: TRBJ2-1
abundance: .
CDR3aa: CASRLRVAGGAYNEQFF

v_gene: TRBV5-4
j_gene: TRBJ2-1
abundance: .
CDR3aa: CASSSSGRYNEQFF

v_gene: TRBV2
j_gene: TRBJ2-7
abundance: many
CDR3aa: CTSSERGQGIIEQYF

v_gene: TRBV28
j_gene: TRBJ2-5
abundance: once
CDR3aa: CASSPSGRAETRYF

v_gene: TRBV12-3/TRBV12-4
j_gene: TRBJ2-1
abundance: once
CDR3aa: CASRHRTGYPYNEQFF

v_gene: TRBV30
j_gene: TRBJ1-1
abundance: few
CDR3aa: CAWNSGTGRAFF

v_gene: TRBV6-1
j_gene: TRBJ2-2
abundance: .
CDR3aa: CATLGQGTYTGELFF

v_gene: TRBV20-1
j_gene: TRBJ1-5
abundance: .
CDR3aa: CSAVGGGGNQPQHF

v_gene: TRBV20-1
j_gene: TRBJ1-1
abundance: .
CDR3aa: CSDTGAGTGAEAFF

v_gene: TRBV6-1
j_gene: TRBJ1-3
abundance: .
CDR3aa: CASSPLGGYSSGNTIYF

v_gene: TRBV28
j_gene: TRBJ2-3
abundance: few
CDR3aa: CASSLEHSHTDTQYF

v_gene: TRBV24-1
j_gene: TRBJ1-2
abundance: .
CDR3aa: CAKLAVRDYGYTF

v_gene: TRBV2
j_gene: TRBJ2-1
abundance: many
CDR3aa: CASSHPDSGYYNEQFF

v_gene: TRBV27
j_gene: TRBJ2-1
abundance: .
CDR3aa: CASSSLGAGGFGLGYNEQFF

v_gene: TRBV2
j_gene: TRBJ2-4
abundance: many
CDR3aa: CASSGPEGNGIQYF

v_gene: TRBV7-9
j_gene: TRBJ1-6
abundance: few
CDR3aa: CASSSGDSWNSPLHF

v_gene: TRBV29-1
j_gene: TRBJ2-3
abundance: .
CDR3aa: CSVNPGQGKRSTDTQYF

v_gene: TRBV11-2
j_gene: TRBJ1-1
abundance: .
CDR3aa: CASSFRPGQGYTEAFF

v_gene: TRBV6-2/TRBV6-3
j_gene: TRBJ2-3
abundance: .
CDR3aa: CASSDRGAGTDTQYF

v_gene: TRBV20-1
j_gene: TRBJ2-5
abundance: few
CDR3aa: CRAERLAGGPETQYF

v_gene: TRBV28
j_gene: TRBJ2-2
abundance: few
CDR3aa: CASSLAQEITGELFF

v_gene: TRBV6-1
j_gene: TRBJ2-7
abundance: few
CDR3aa: CASSEDGAPRGLEEQYF

v_gene: TRBV6-4
j_gene: TRBJ1-5
abundance: .
CDR3aa: CASSDSKSSFRNQPQHF

v_gene: TRBV4-1
j_gene: TRBJ2-6
abundance: few
CDR3aa: CASSLGAVLSGANVLTF

v_gene: TRBV20-1
j_gene: TRBJ2-6
abundance: .
CDR3aa: CSARVGVLETGANVLTF

v_gene: TRBV4-1
j_gene: TRBJ1-2
abundance: .
CDR3aa: CASSQGGRGIYGYTF

v_gene: TRBV7-9
j_gene: TRBJ2-1
abundance: .
CDR3aa: CASSSLAGPNEQFF

v_gene: TRBV4-1
j_gene: TRBJ2-3
abundance: few
CDR3aa: CASSQGRSSAHRTDTQYF

v_gene: TRBV9
j_gene: TRBJ2-5
abundance: .
CDR3aa: CASSIRTGGPQETQYF

v_gene: TRBV2
j_gene: TRBJ1-6
abundance: few
CDR3aa: CASSESSPLHF

v_gene: TRBV5-1
j_gene: TRBJ2-3
abundance: .
CDR3aa: CASSLRGDRADTQYF

v_gene: TRBV5-1
j_gene: TRBJ2-2
abundance: few
CDR3aa: CASTLEGYTGELFF

v_gene: TRBV2
j_gene: TRBJ1-2
abundance: few
CDR3aa: CASRAGGNLILGYTF

v_gene: TRBV6-2/TRBV6-3
j_gene: TRBJ2-2
abundance: .
CDR3aa: CASNPGQATGELFF

v_gene: TRBV6-1
j_gene: TRBJ2-1
abundance: .
CDR3aa: CASSGAGEQFF

v_gene: TRBV20-1
j_gene: TRBJ1-1
abundance: few
CDR3aa: CSARPISTEAFF

v_gene: TRBV10-3
j_gene: TRBJ2-6
abundance: .
CDR3aa: CAISGSGANVLTF